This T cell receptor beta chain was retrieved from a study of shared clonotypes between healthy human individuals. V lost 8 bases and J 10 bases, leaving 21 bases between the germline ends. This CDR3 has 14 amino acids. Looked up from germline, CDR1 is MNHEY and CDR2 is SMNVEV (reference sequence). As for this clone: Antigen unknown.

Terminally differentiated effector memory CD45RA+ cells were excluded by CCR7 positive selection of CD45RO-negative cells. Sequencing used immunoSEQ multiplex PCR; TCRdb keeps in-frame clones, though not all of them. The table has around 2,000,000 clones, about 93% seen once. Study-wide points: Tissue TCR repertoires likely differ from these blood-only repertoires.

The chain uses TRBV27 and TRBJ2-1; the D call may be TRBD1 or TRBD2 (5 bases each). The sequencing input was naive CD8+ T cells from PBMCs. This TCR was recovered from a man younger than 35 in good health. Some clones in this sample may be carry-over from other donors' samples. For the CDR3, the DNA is TGTGCCAGCCGGGACCACACGACGGCTTCGGAGCAGTTCTTC. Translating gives CASRDHTTASEQFF.